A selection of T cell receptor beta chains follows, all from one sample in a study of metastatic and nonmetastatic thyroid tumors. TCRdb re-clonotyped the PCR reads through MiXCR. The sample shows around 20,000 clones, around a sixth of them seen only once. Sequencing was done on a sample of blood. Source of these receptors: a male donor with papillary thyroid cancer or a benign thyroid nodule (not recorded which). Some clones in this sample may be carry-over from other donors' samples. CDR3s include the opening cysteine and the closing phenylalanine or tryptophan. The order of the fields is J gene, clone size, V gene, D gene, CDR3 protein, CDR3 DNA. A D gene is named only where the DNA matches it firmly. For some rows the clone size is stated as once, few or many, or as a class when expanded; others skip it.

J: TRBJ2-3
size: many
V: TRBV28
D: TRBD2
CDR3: CASSREPGGDTQYF
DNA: TGTGCCAGCAGTCGGGAGCCGGGGGGAGATACGCAGTATTTT

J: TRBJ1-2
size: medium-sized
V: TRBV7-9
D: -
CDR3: CASSLDWGNYGYTF
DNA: TGTGCCAGCAGCTTAGATTGGGGAAACTATGGCTACACCTTC

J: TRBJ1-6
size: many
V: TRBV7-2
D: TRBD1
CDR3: CASSKDRWGSPLHF
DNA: TGTGCCAGCAGCAAGGACAGGTGGGGTTCACCCCTCCACTTT

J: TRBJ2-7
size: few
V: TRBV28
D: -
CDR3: CANSSRGRGSYEQYF
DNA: TGTGCCAACAGTTCCCGGGGCAGAGGCTCCTACGAGCAGTACTTC

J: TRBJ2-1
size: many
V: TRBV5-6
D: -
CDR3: CASSLRGGSYNEQFF
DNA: TGTGCCAGCAGCTTGAGAGGGGGGTCCTACAATGAGCAGTTCTTC

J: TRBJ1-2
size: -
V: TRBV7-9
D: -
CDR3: CASSPRTGLGYGYTF
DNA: TGTGCCAGCAGCCCACGAACAGGGCTAGGCTATGGCTACACCTTC

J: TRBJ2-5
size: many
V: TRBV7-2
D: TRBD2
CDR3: CASSLLGGTQETQYF
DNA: TGTGCCAGCAGCTTACTCGGGGGGACTCAAGAGACCCAGTACTTC

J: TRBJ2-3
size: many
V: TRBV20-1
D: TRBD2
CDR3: CSASKPGLAGGNTQYF
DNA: TGCAGTGCTAGCAAACCGGGACTAGCGGGGGGGAATACGCAGTATTTT

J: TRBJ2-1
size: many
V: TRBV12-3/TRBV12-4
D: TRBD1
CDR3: CASSPGQGRVNEQFF
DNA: TGTGCCAGCAGTCCCGGACAGGGGAGGGTAAATGAGCAGTTCTTC

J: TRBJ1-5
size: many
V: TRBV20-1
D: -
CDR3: CSAAFSSNQPQHF
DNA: TGCAGTGCCGCATTCAGTAGCAATCAGCCCCAGCATTTT

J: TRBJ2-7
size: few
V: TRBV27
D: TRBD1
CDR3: CASSSGQGELYEQYF
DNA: TGTGCCAGCAGTTCCGGACAGGGCGAGCTTTACGAGCAGTACTTC

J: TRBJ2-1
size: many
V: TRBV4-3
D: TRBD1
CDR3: CASSQDRDNEQFF
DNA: TGCGCCAGCAGCCAGGACAGGGACAATGAGCAGTTCTTC

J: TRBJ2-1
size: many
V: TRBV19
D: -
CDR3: CASSPRDPGLYYNEQFF
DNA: TGTGCCAGTAGTCCTCGGGACCCCGGGCTATATTACAATGAGCAGTTCTTC

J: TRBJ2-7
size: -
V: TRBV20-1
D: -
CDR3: CSAREVGGGDYEQYF
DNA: TGCAGTGCTAGAGAGGTCGGGGGTGGGGACTACGAGCAGTACTTC

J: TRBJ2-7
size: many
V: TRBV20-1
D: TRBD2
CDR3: CSARRGTSSYEQYF
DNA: TGCAGTGCTAGGCGGGGGACTAGCTCCTACGAGCAGTACTTC

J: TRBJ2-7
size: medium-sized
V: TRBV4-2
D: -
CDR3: CASSQDDQYEQYF
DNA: TGTGCCAGCAGCCAAGATGACCAATACGAGCAGTACTTC

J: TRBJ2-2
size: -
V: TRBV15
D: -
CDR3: CATSRNIGSYTGELFF
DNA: TGTGCCACCAGCAGAAATATCGGGTCTTACACCGGGGAGCTGTTTTTT

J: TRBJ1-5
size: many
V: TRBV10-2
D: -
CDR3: CASSGHTNQPQHF
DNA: TGCGCCAGCAGTGGACATACTAATCAGCCCCAGCATTTT

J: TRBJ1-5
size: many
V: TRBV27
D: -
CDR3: CASSLEGFPDQPQHF
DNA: TGTGCCAGCAGTCTTGAGGGCTTCCCAGATCAGCCCCAGCATTTT

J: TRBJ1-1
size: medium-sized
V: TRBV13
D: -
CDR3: CASSLGPNTEAFF
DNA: TGTGCCAGCAGCTTAGGCCCGAACACTGAAGCTTTCTTT

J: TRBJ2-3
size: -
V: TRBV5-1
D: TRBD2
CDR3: CASSLAGTRGSTDTQYF
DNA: TGCGCCAGCAGCTTGGCCGGGACTAGGGGTTCCACAGATACGCAGTATTTT

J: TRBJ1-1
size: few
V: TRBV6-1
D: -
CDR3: CASRPLGRGEAFF
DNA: TGTGCCAGCAGACCTTTAGGACGGGGTGAAGCTTTCTTT

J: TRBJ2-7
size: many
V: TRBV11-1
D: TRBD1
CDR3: CASSSLVGQALYEQYF
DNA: TGTGCCAGCAGCTCACTAGTGGGACAGGCCTTATACGAGCAGTACTTC

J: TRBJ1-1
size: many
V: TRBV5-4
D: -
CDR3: CASSLAFPGSKAFF
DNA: TGTGCCAGCAGCTTGGCCTTCCCCGGGAGTAAAGCTTTCTTT

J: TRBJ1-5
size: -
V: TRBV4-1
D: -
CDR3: CASSLQQAGNYPQHF
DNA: TGCGCCAGCAGCCTCCAGCAGGCAGGAAATTATCCCCAGCATTTT

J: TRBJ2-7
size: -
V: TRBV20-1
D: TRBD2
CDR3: CSARDDSGSKYEQYF
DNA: TGCAGTGCTAGAGATGATAGCGGGAGTAAGTACGAGCAGTACTTC

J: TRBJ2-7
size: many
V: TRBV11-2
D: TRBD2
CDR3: CASSFGTSGNGEQYF
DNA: TGTGCCAGCAGCTTCGGGACTAGCGGGAATGGCGAGCAGTACTTC

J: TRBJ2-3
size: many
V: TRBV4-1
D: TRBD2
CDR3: CASSQEVVGAGVRGDTQYF
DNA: TGCGCCAGCAGCCAAGAAGTTGTTGGAGCGGGAGTCAGGGGAGATACGCAGTATTTT

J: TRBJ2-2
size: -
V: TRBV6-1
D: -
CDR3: CASSLNSGELFF
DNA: TGTGCCAGCAGTCTCAATTCCGGGGAGCTGTTTTTT

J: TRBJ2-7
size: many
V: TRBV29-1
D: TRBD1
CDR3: CSVRTGAVYEQYF
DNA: TGCAGCGTAAGAACAGGGGCCGTCTACGAGCAGTACTTC

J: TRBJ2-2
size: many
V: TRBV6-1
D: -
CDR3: CASTPVLDGELFF
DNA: TGTGCCAGCACCCCCGTCCTCGACGGGGAGCTGTTTTTT

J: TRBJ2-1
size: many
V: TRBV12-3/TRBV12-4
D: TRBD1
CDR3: CASSRTGGYNEQFF
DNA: TGTGCCAGCAGTCGGACAGGGGGATACAATGAGCAGTTCTTC

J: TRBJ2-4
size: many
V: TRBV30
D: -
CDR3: CAWSVPRLAKNIQYF
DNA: TGTGCCTGGAGTGTACCGAGACTAGCCAAAAACATTCAGTACTTC

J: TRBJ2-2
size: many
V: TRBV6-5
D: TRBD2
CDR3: CASTEMRGLAGGSAGELFF
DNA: TGTGCCAGCACCGAGATGAGGGGGCTAGCGGGAGGTAGCGCCGGGGAGCTGTTTTTT

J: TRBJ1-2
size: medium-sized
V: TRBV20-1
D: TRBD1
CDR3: CSAGETGDYGYTF
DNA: TGCAGTGCTGGGGAAACAGGGGACTATGGCTACACCTTC

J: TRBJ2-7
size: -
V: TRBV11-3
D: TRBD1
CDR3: CASSLQGTGMYEQYF
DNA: TGTGCCAGCAGCTTGCAAGGGACAGGGATGTACGAGCAGTACTTC

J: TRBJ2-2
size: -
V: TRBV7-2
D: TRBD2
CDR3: CASSLVLSGRSNTGELFF
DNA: TGTGCCAGCAGCTTAGTGCTTAGCGGGAGGTCGAACACCGGGGAGCTGTTTTTT

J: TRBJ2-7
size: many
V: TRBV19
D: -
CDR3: CASSIGQVYEQYF
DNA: TGTGCCAGTAGTATAGGTCAGGTCTACGAGCAGTACTTC

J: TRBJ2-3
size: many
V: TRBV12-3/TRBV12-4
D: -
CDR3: CASSLPRATDTQYF
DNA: TGTGCCAGCAGTCTCCCGAGAGCCACAGATACGCAGTATTTT

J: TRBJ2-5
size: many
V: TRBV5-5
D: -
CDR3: CASSPTWGYQETQYF
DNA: TGTGCCAGCAGCCCTACTTGGGGGTACCAAGAGACCCAGTACTTC

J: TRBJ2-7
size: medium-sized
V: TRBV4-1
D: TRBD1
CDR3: CASSQVPGTAYEQYF
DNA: TGCGCCAGCAGCCAAGTTCCCGGGACAGCTTACGAGCAGTACTTC

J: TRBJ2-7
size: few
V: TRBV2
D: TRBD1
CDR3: CASSEWTGAYEQYF
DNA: TGTGCCAGCAGTGAATGGACAGGGGCCTACGAGCAGTACTTC

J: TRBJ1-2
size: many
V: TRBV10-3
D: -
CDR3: CAISGDSKTYGYTF
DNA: TGTGCCATCAGTGGGGACTCTAAAACATATGGCTACACCTTC

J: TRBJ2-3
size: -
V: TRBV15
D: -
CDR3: CATSRGTQVQYF
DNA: TGTGCCACCAGCAGAGGGACTCAGGTGCAGTATTTT

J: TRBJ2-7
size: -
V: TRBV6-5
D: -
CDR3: CASSPLPPLQRGAYEQYF
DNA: TGTGCCAGCAGTCCCCTACCTCCCCTACAGAGGGGGGCCTACGAGCAGTACTTC

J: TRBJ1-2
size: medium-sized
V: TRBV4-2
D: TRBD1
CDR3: CASSQDVGQGANYGYTF
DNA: TGTGCCAGCAGCCAAGATGTGGGACAGGGCGCTAACTATGGCTACACCTTC

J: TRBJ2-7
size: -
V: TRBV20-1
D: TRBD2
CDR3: CSARCKTSSTYEQYF
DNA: TGCAGTGCTAGGTGTAAGACTAGCAGCACCTACGAGCAGTACTTC

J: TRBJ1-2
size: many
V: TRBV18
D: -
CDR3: CASSPELSYGYTF
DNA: TGTGCCAGCTCACCAGAGCTTAGCTATGGCTACACCTTC

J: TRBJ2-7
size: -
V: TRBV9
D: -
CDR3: CASSVEPESSYEQYF
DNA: TGTGCCAGCAGCGTAGAACCGGAGAGCTCCTACGAGCAGTACTTC

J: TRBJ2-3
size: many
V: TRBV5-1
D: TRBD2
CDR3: CASSLAASGSTDTQYF
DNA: TGCGCCAGCAGCTTGGCCGCTAGCGGTAGCACAGATACGCAGTATTTT

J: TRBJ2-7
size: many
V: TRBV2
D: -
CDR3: CASDGSLRTEQYF
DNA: TGTGCCAGCGACGGGTCCCTGAGAACGGAGCAGTACTTC

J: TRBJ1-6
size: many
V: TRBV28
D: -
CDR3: CASSITGQDSPLHF
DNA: TGTGCCAGCAGCATAACAGGGCAAGACTCACCCCTCCACTTT

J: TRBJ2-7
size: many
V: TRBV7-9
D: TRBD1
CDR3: CASSSGGIFGEQYF
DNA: TGTGCCAGCAGCTCAGGGGGTATTTTTGGCGAGCAGTACTTC

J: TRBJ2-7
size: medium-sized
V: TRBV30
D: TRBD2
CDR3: CAWSNLGRERSYEQYF
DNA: TGTGCCTGGAGCAACCTTGGGCGGGAGCGGTCCTACGAGCAGTACTTC

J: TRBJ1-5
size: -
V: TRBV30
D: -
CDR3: CACSVRGNQPQHF
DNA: TGTGCCTGTAGCGTAAGGGGGAATCAGCCCCAGCATTTT

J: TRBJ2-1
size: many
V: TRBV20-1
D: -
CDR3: CSARAHAGWGNEQFF
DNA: TGCAGTGCTCGGGCCCACGCAGGGTGGGGCAATGAGCAGTTCTTC

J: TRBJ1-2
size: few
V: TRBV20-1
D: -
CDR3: CSARAEGRNYGYTF
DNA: TGCAGTGCTAGAGCTGAGGGGCGCAACTATGGCTACACCTTC

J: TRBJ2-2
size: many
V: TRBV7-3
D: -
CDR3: CASGQGQNTGELFF
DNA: TGTGCCAGCGGTCAGGGACAGAACACCGGGGAGCTGTTTTTT

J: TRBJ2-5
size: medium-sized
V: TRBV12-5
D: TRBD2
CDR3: CASGPLAGGSETQYF
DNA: TGTGCTAGTGGCCCGCTAGCGGGAGGATCCGAGACCCAGTACTTC

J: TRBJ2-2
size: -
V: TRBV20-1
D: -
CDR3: CSALAGVPNTGELFF
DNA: TGCAGTGCCCTCGCAGGGGTTCCGAACACCGGGGAGCTGTTTTTT